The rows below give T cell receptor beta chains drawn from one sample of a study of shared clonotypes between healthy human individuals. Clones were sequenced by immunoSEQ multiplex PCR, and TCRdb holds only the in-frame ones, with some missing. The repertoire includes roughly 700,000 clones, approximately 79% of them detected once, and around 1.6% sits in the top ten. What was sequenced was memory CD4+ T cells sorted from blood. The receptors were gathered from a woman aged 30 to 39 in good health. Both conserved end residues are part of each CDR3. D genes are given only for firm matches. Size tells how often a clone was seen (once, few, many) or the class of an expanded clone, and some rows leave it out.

cdr3_aa: CASSLVPGTGTLYEQYF
cdr3_nt: TGCGCCAGCAGCTTGGTCCCCGGGACAGGGACCCTCTACGAGCAGTACTTC
d_call: TRBD1
v_call: TRBV5-1
j_call: TRBJ2-7
clone_size: -

cdr3_aa: CASRLGLNQPQHF
cdr3_nt: TGTGCCAGCCGCCTGGGCCTCAATCAGCCCCAGCATTTT
d_call: -
v_call: TRBV2
j_call: TRBJ1-5
clone_size: -

cdr3_aa: CASSQLDRGGEKLFF
cdr3_nt: TGTGCCAGCAGCCAATTAGACAGGGGAGGCGAAAAACTGTTTTTT
d_call: TRBD1
v_call: TRBV14
j_call: TRBJ1-4
clone_size: -

cdr3_aa: CASGDRAGWGYTF
cdr3_nt: TGTGCCAGCGGCGACAGGGCGGGCTGGGGCTACACCTTC
d_call: TRBD1
v_call: TRBV5-4
j_call: TRBJ1-2
clone_size: -

cdr3_aa: CASSSVGGAFETQYF
cdr3_nt: TGTGCCAGCAGCTCCGTCGGGGGGGCCTTTGAGACCCAGTACTTC
d_call: TRBD2
v_call: TRBV7-2
j_call: TRBJ2-5
clone_size: -

cdr3_aa: CASRQTANYGYTF
cdr3_nt: TGTGCCAGCAGACAGACAGCTAACTATGGCTACACCTTC
d_call: -
v_call: TRBV28
j_call: TRBJ1-2
clone_size: -

cdr3_aa: CASSLDSHGQVYF
cdr3_nt: TGTGCCAGCAGCTTAGATTCTCATGGACAGGTGTACTTC
d_call: TRBD1
v_call: TRBV11-2
j_call: TRBJ2-7
clone_size: few

cdr3_aa: CASSEFWGGTGRNTEAFF
cdr3_nt: TGTGCCAGCAGTGAATTTTGGGGGGGGACAGGCCGGAACACTGAAGCTTTCTTT
d_call: TRBD1
v_call: TRBV6-1
j_call: TRBJ1-1
clone_size: -

cdr3_aa: CASSLRPEYGYTF
cdr3_nt: TGTGCCAGCAGTTTACGTCCAGAGTATGGCTACACCTTC
d_call: -
v_call: TRBV27
j_call: TRBJ1-2
clone_size: few

cdr3_aa: CASSLSRTGVHTGELFF
cdr3_nt: TGTGCCAGCAGCTTATCTCGGACAGGGGTACACACCGGGGAGCTGTTTTTT
d_call: TRBD1
v_call: TRBV7-9
j_call: TRBJ2-2
clone_size: -

cdr3_aa: CASSLEGRGLGRDEQFF
cdr3_nt: TGTGCCAGCAGCTTAGAGGGGCGGGGGCTCGGACGGGATGAGCAGTTCTTC
d_call: -
v_call: TRBV7-9
j_call: TRBJ2-1
clone_size: -

cdr3_aa: CAISGTSGISSYNEQFF
cdr3_nt: TGTGCCATCAGTGGGACTAGCGGAATCAGCTCCTACAATGAGCAGTTCTTC
d_call: TRBD2
v_call: TRBV10-3
j_call: TRBJ2-1
clone_size: -

cdr3_aa: CASSRHGLSTDTQYF
cdr3_nt: TGTGCCAGCAGCCGTCACGGCCTAAGCACAGATACGCAGTATTTT
d_call: -
v_call: TRBV9
j_call: TRBJ2-3
clone_size: -

cdr3_aa: CASGEMSGKLGGYTF
cdr3_nt: TGTGCCTCAGGGGAGATGTCGGGGAAGCTGGGAGGCTACACCTTC
d_call: -
v_call: TRBV7-9
j_call: TRBJ1-2
clone_size: -

cdr3_aa: CASSLMRGSYEQYF
cdr3_nt: TGTGCCAGCAGCTTAATGAGGGGATCCTACGAGCAGTACTTC
d_call: -
v_call: TRBV7-2
j_call: TRBJ2-7
clone_size: many